This T cell receptor (beta chain) was observed in a study of OX40 agonist ivuxolimab in advanced cancers. In the study overall: The patients received ivuxolimab by intravenous route every 2 weeks at 0.01 to 10 mg/kg.

The germline CDR1 and CDR2 sequences are SGDLS and YYNGEE. Germline trimming cut 0 bases from V and 5 bases from J; bases unmatched to any gene: 4. The CDR3 contains 15 residues. Autoimmune disease history or systemic immunosuppression was exclusionary. The protocol was immunoSEQ multiplex PCR, while the TCRdb copy is restricted to in-frame clones and leaves out a portion. The profile covers about 67,000 clones, with roughly 90% appearing a single time and approximately 2.2% taken by the ten largest. The sequence came from an adult with an advanced solid tumor such as melanoma, head and neck, liver or kidney cancer. Specimen: CD4+ or CD8+ T cells sorted from blood, collected in a trial of the OX40 agonist ivuxolimab. The rearrangement uses TRBV9 and TRBJ2-5; 10 bases fit TRBD2. CDR3 amino acids: CASSVGAGGLETQYF. The CDR3 DNA is TGTGCCAGCAGCGTAGGAGCGGGGGGGCTTGAGACCCAGTACTTC.